This T cell receptor beta chain came from a study of T cell repertoires in cytomegalovirus infection. The wider study: Through public TCR beta signatures, both CMV infection and matching HLA type were indicated.

Germline V lookup: CDR1 MNHEY, CDR2 SVGAGI. The CDR3 sequence is 13 residues long. The V and J ends lost 0 bases and 8 bases respectively, with 10 bases between them. Study-level points and caveats: CMV-specific TCR beta clonotypes restricted by HLA-C dominated the ex vivo response.

One entry per CDR3 protein results from TCRdb running MiXCR on the reads. The repertoire holds about 920,000 distinct CDR3 sequences, with approximately 30% as singletons. Points on this clonotype: Its antigen remains unidentified.

J is TRBJ1-2 and V is TRBV6-5; D gene uncertain. The sequence came from a human donor in good health (CMV status not recorded). Some clones in this sample may be carry-over from other donors' samples. The sample consisted of cultured CD8+ T cells from PBMCs, taken from culture after CMV antigen stimulation. The CDR3 region is CASSYSLAEGYTF. Written as DNA, the CDR3 is TGTGCCAGCAGTTACTCGTTGGCGGAGGGCTACACCTTC.